A single sample is the source of the 14 T cell receptor beta chains below, sequenced in a study of blood T cell repertoires in COVID-19 (dated by TCRdb to 2018 to 2020). The library was built by means of the immunoSEQ multiplex PCR assay. TCRdb provides this immuneACCESS table in a form limited to in-frame rearrangements. Some clones are lacking; in checked studies, under half of them reflect an unresolved V gene, and why the rest are absent is not known. Here the sample has 210,000 or so clones; approximately 84% occur a single time. The ten largest clonotypes hold roughly 4.6% of the sample. Sequences were obtained from peripheral blood. The source of these receptors is a woman aged 70-85 years with active or convalescent COVID-19.

This clone has just a few counts. The V and J genes are TRBV28 and TRBJ2-7; 8 bases map to TRBD1. This CDR3 contains 13 residues. Unmatched junction bases numbered 4, after V lost 7 bases and J lost 2 bases. CDR1 and CDR2 (germline): MDHEN, SYDVKM. Here the CDR3 DNA reads TGTGCCAGCAAAAGGACAGGGACCTACGAGCAGTACTTC. The encoded protein is CASKRTGTYEQYF.

The CDR3 region is CASKTAGVRAGELFF. CDR3 nucleotides: TGTGCCAGCAAGACGGCGGGAGTAAGAGCCGGGGAGCTGTTTTTT. This chain connects TRBV7-9 to TRBJ2-2; TRBD2 agrees at 7 bases. Trimming removed 7 bases from V and 6 bases from J; junction bases left unmatched: 11. The germline V gene encodes CDR1 SEHNR and CDR2 FQNEAQ (reference sequence). CDR3 length: 15 residues.

The chain uses TRBV7-2 and TRBJ2-2; 7 bases match TRBD1. V shed 5 bases and J 6 bases; nucleotides not matched to a gene: 12. CDR3 length equals 16 residues. Germline V lookup: CDR1 SGHTA, CDR2 FQGNSA. This chain's CDR3 is CASSLQQGWYAGELFF. CDR3 nucleotides: TGTGCCAGCAGCCTGCAACAGGGGTGGTACGCCGGGGAGCTGTTTTTT. Combining the CDR3 with reference TRBV7-2 and TRBJ2-2 gives the whole variable domain GAGVSQSPSNKVTEKGKDVELRCDPISGHTALYWYRQSLGQGLEFLIYFQGNSAPDKSGLPSDRFSAERTGGSVSTLTIQRTQQEDSAVYLCASSLQQGWYAGELFFGEGSRLTVL.

V usage is TRBV6-2 or TRBV6-3 and J usage is TRBJ1-5, with D possibly being TRBD1 (5 bases). Trimming took off 2 bases at V and 1 base at J, with 24 bases between the two ends. The CDR3 consists of 20 residues. CDR1 is MNHEY and CDR2 is SVGEGT in the germline V gene. The CDR3 reads CASSYAAKRMGGGSNQPQHF. The CDR3, as DNA: TGTGCCAGCAGTTACGCAGCCAAAAGAATGGGGGGAGGAAGCAATCAGCCCCAGCATTTT.

The chain employs TRBV28 and TRBJ1-1; TRBD1 might be the D (5 bases). The CDR3 loop spans 15 amino acids. The V end was cut by 4 bases, the J end by 1 base, with 13 bases between. CDR1 and CDR2 (germline): MDHEN, SYDVKM. The chain's CDR3 is CASSSPDSSNTEAFF. CDR3 nucleotide sequence: TGTGCCAGCAGTTCCCCCGACAGTTCGAACACTGAAGCTTTCTTT.

The rearrangement joins TRBV11-2 to TRBJ1-2, with D perhaps TRBD1 (6 bases). Trimming cost V 6 bases and J 8 bases, with 19 bases left between them. The CDR3 runs to 14 residues. Germline V gives CDR1 SGHAT, CDR2 FQNNGV. The CDR3 DNA reads TGTGCCAGCAGGCATAGTACAGGGACCCTCGGCTACACCTTC. This codes for CASRHSTGTLGYTF. Supplemented by reference TRBV11-2 and TRBJ1-2, the full variable domain reads EAGVAQSPRYKIIEKRQSVAFWCNPISGHATLYWYQQILGQGPKLLIQFQNNGVVDDSQLPKDRFSAERLKGVDSTLKIQPAKLEDSAVYLCASRHSTGTLGYTFGSGTRLTVV.

This chain joins TRBV2 and TRBJ2-2; 10 nucleotides agree with TRBD2. Germline V gene lookup returns CDR1 SNHLY and CDR2 FYNNEI. V lost 6 bases, J lost 5 bases, and 12 bases stayed unmatched. This CDR3 is 17 amino acids long. DNA of the CDR3: TGTGCCAGCAGCGAAACCGGGGTAGCGGGAGGAACCGGGGAGCTGTTTTTT. It encodes CASSETGVAGGTGELFF. The whole variable domain, remainder taken from reference TRBV2 and TRBJ2-2, is EPEVTQTPSHQVTQMGQEVILRCVPISNHLYFYWYRQILGQKVEFLVSFYNNEISEKSEIFDDQFSVERPDGSNFTLKIRSTKLEDSAMYFCASSETGVAGGTGELFFGEGSRLTVL.

V usage is TRBV5-1 and J usage is TRBJ2-7, with 7 bases fitting TRBD2. The V gene's germline CDR1 is SGHRS and CDR2 YFSETQ. With V trimmed by 0 bases and J by 0 bases, 3 bases remained unmatched. The length of the CDR3 is 15 residues. The CDR3 coding sequence is TGCGCCAGCAGCTTGGTCGGGAGGTACTCCTACGAGCAGTACTTC. As protein: CASSLVGRYSYEQYF. The whole variable domain, filled in from reference TRBV5-1 and TRBJ2-7, reads KAGVTQTPRYLIKTRGQQVTLSCSPISGHRSVSWYQQTPGQGLQFLFEYFSETQRNKGNFPGRFSGRQFSNSRSEMNVSTLELGDSALYLCASSLVGRYSYEQYFGPGTRLTVT.

This chain joins TRBV5-1 and TRBJ2-5; the match to TRBD2 covers 9 bases. Trimming cost V 4 bases and J 5 bases; bases outside gene matches: 6. CDR1 SGHRS and CDR2 YFSETQ come from the germline V gene. The length of the CDR3 is 14 residues. In DNA form, the CDR3 reads TGCGCCAGCAGCAGGGCGGGAGGGCCGGAGACCCAGTACTTC. Translated, it gives CASSRAGGPETQYF.

CDR3 sequence reads: CASSPGGAINYGYTF. CDR3 coding DNA: TGTGCCAGCAGTCCGGGAGGTGCCATTAACTATGGCTACACCTTC. This chain links TRBV27 with TRBJ1-2; no definite D call. CDR3 size: 15 residues. Germline V gives CDR1 MNHEY, CDR2 SMNVEV (reference sequence). V was pared by 5 bases and J by 1 base, with 14 bases between.

CDR3 sequence: CASSFRVNTEAFF. The CDR3 DNA follows: TGTGCCAGCAGCTTCCGGGTGAACACTGAAGCTTTCTTT. The rearrangement joins TRBV11-1 to TRBJ1-1, with unresolved D. Germline V gene sequence: CDR1 SGHAT, CDR2 FQDESV (reference sequence). The CDR3 covers 13 residues. V gave up 3 bases and J gave up 0 bases, with 5 bases separating them.

V and J are TRBV19 and TRBJ2-1, with D possibly TRBD2 on 6 matching bases. This CDR3 is built from 15 residues. Germline loops: CDR1 LNHDA, CDR2 SQIVND (reference sequence). The V end was cut by 8 bases, the J end by 0 bases, with 14 bases between. The CDR3 nucleotides read TGTGCCAGTTGCCGGGACTCTAGCTCCTACAATGAGCAGTTCTTC. Amino acids: CASCRDSSSYNEQFF.

The chain joins TRBV28 to TRBJ1-1; D is undetermined. Germline CDR1 reads MDHEN; CDR2 reads SYDVKM. Trimming removed 3 bases from V and 4 bases from J, with 9 bases in between. The CDR3 sequence is 13 residues long. This CDR3 reads CASSFRGGTEAFF. In DNA, the CDR3 is TGTGCCAGCAGTTTTCGGGGTGGCACTGAAGCTTTCTTT.

The CDR3 protein is CASSPDRREQFF. The CDR3 nucleotides read TGCGCCAGCAGCCCTGACAGGAGGGAGCAGTTCTTC. This chain connects TRBV5-1 to TRBJ2-1; D perhaps matches TRBD1 (6 bases). Germline V gene sequence: CDR1 SGHRS, CDR2 YFSETQ. The CDR3 is 12 amino acids. V lost 4 bases, J lost 10 bases, and 12 bases lay in between.